The 22 T cell receptor beta chains below all came from one sample that was sequenced in a study of blood T cell repertoires in COVID-19. Sequenced by immunoSEQ multiplex PCR; TCRdb stores in-frame clones only, minus some. The repertoire holds some 45,000 clones, with 70% to 90% as singletons. The specimen sequenced was peripheral blood. The origin of the receptors is a woman at least 80 years old with acute or convalescent COVID-19.

This chain joins TRBV6-5 and TRBJ2-5, with D possibly TRBD1 on 5 matching bases. Trimming took off 5 bases at V and 2 bases at J, with 12 bases between the two ends. The CDR3 extends over 14 amino acids. Germline-derived CDR1 and CDR2 are MNHEY and SVGAGI. CDR3 protein: CASSTWGRQETQYF. In nucleotides, the CDR3 is TGTGCCAGCAGTACCTGGGGCAGGCAAGAGACCCAGTACTTC.

The chain recombines TRBV18 with TRBJ2-2, with 7 nucleotides matching TRBD1. The CDR3 contains 18 residues. With 3 bases clipped from V and 5 bases from J, the junction kept 15 bases outside the gene matches. From germline, CDR1 is KGHSH and CDR2 LQKENI. In DNA, the CDR3 is TGTGCCAGCTCACCGAGACCTCTTCGACAGGGATGGACCGGGGAGCTGTTTTTT. Translation gives CASSPRPLRQGWTGELFF.

V is TRBV21-1 and J is TRBJ2-1; TRBD2 is taken as the D call from the table, unchecked against the DNA. TRBV21-1 is an annotated pseudogene. The CDR3 length is 16 residues. The CDR3 region is CASSTRSKAPHNEQFF. The CDR3 coding sequence is TGTGCCAGCAGCACCCGCTCGAAAGCCCCCCACAATGAGCAGTTCTTC.

This chain uses TRBV2 with TRBJ2-1, with a weak D call TRBD1 (5 bases). This CDR3 spans 13 amino acids. Germline values: CDR1 SNHLY, CDR2 FYNNEI. Trimming pared 5 bases from V and 9 bases from J, leaving 14 bases between. The CDR3: CASSFLWQGEQFF. The CDR3 DNA sequence: TGTGCCAGCAGTTTTCTCTGGCAGGGTGAGCAGTTCTTC.

The J gene is TRBJ2-7, the V gene TRBV28, with 12 bases matching TRBD2. Germline V CDR1 and CDR2: MDHEN, SYDVKM. V shed 6 bases and J 6 bases; nucleotides not matched to a gene: 3. The CDR3 has 13 residues. CDR3 sequence reads: CASRLLAGGEQYF. CDR3 nucleotides: TGTGCCAGCAGGCTACTAGCGGGGGGCGAGCAGTACTTC.

The chain joins TRBV5-5 to TRBJ2-7, with a weak D call TRBD2 (6 bases). The germline V gene encodes CDR1 SGHKS and CDR2 YYEKEE (reference sequence). Between the trimmed V and J ends, which lost 4 bases and 1 base, there was a span of 12 bases. The CDR3 contains 14 residues. DNA of the CDR3: TGTGCCAGCAGCGGGGACTGGACTTCCTACGAGCAGTACTTC. This sequence encodes CASSGDWTSYEQYF.

The chain recombines TRBV7-7 with TRBJ1-1, with D tentatively TRBD1 (5 bases). Germline V gene lookup returns CDR1 SSHAT and CDR2 FNYEAQ (reference sequence). Trimming removed 5 bases at V and 7 bases at J, with 14 bases between. This CDR3 is 13 amino acids long. CDR3: CASSPLGGDEAFF. The DNA of the CDR3 is TGTGCCAGCAGCCCCCTCGGGGGAGATGAAGCTTTCTTT.

The V and J genes are TRBV2 and TRBJ2-7; 7 positions match TRBD1. This CDR3 has 18 residues. V lost 9 bases and J lost 0; bases outside the gene matches: 20. CDR1 is SNHLY, CDR2 FYNNEI, per germline. CDR3 amino acids: CARQKVGTTRGPSYEQYF. The CDR3 nucleotides read TGTGCCAGGCAAAAAGTCGGGACCACAAGGGGGCCCTCCTACGAGCAGTACTTC.

The chain links TRBV5-1 to TRBJ2-1; D is unresolved. The CDR3 length is 12 residues. With 2 bases removed from V and 4 bases from J, the gap between germline ends came to 4 bases. The germline V gene encodes CDR1 SGHRS and CDR2 YFSETQ. CDR3 DNA sequence: TGCGCCAGCAGCTTACAGTACAATGAGCAGTTCTTC. This codes for CASSLQYNEQFF.

The genes are TRBV7-2 and TRBJ2-7, with a possible D match to TRBD1 (6 bases). Germline assignment: CDR1 SGHTA and CDR2 FQGNSA. The V gene lost 4 bases and the J gene lost 2 bases, with 12 bases spanning the gap. This CDR3 has 14 amino acids. CDR3 in amino acids: CASSSQGYPYEQYF. Here the CDR3 DNA reads TGTGCCAGCAGCTCTCAGGGGTACCCCTACGAGCAGTACTTC.

This clone was seen once. The chain uses TRBV18 and TRBJ2-2; 14 nucleotides align to TRBD2. CDR3 size: 16 residues. Looked up from germline, CDR1 is KGHSH and CDR2 is LQKENI. J lost 6 bases, V lost 3 bases, and 3 bases had no gene match. CDR3 amino acids: CASSPGLAGEAGELFF. DNA for the CDR3: TGTGCCAGCTCACCGGGACTAGCGGGAGAAGCCGGGGAGCTGTTTTTT. The full variable domain, completed using reference TRBV18 and TRBJ2-2, is NAGVMQNPRHLVRRRGQEARLRCSPMKGHSHVYWYRQLPEEGLKFMVYLQKENIIDESGMPKERFSAEFPKEGPSILRIQQVVRGDSAAYFCASSPGLAGEAGELFFGEGSRLTVL.

The chain combines TRBV28 with TRBJ1-2; D is perhaps TRBD1 (5 bases). The CDR3 spans 15 residues. V was trimmed by 6 bases and J by 1 base, leaving 15 bases between them. Germline-derived CDR1 and CDR2 are MDHEN and SYDVKM. The CDR3 spells CASRSPGTLNYGYTF. For the CDR3, the DNA is TGTGCCAGCAGATCTCCCGGGACTCTTAACTATGGCTACACCTTC.

The chain has TRBV18 and TRBJ2-1; maybe TRBD1 (5 bases). Germline assignment: CDR1 KGHSH and CDR2 LQKENI. V was cut by 0 bases and J by 4 bases, with 7 bases left in between. The CDR3 consists of 14 residues. The CDR3 loop reads CASSPPQGYNEQFF. CDR3 DNA sequence: TGTGCCAGCTCACCACCGCAGGGTTACAATGAGCAGTTCTTC.

Regarding this clone: Compared with germline, one end of the junction differs, possibly owing to a read error. Distinct nucleotide sequences in the sample also encode this CDR3. The J gene is TRBJ2-1, the V gene TRBV28; TRBD2 matches at 9 bases. The CDR3 contains 18 residues. Germline-derived CDR1 and CDR2 are MDHEN and SYDVKM. CDR3 sequence reads: CASSLRSSGIPSYNEQFF. CDR3 in DNA: TGCGCCAGCAGTCTACGCTCTAGCGGGATCCCCTCCTACAATGAGCAGTTCTTC.

The chain recombines TRBV4-2 with TRBJ2-7, with D hard to call. The CDR3 covers 13 residues. V was clipped by 4 bases and J by 4 bases, with 11 bases between them. CDR1 is LGHNA, CDR2 YNFKEQ, per germline. CDR3 residues: CASSPQEAYEQYF. CDR3 DNA: TGTGCCAGCAGCCCCCAGGAAGCTTACGAGCAGTACTTC.

The chain is built from TRBV5-1 and TRBJ1-4; D ambiguous. The V gene lost 6 bases and the J gene lost 0 bases, with 12 bases spanning the gap. Germline values: CDR1 SGHRS, CDR2 YFSETQ. This CDR3 is built from 15 residues. The CDR3: CASNAEPATNEKLFF. The CDR3 nucleotides are TGCGCCAGCAACGCGGAACCCGCAACTAATGAAAAACTGTTTTTT.

J is TRBJ1-6 and V is TRBV19, with 7 nucleotides matching TRBD1. The trim removed 7 bases at V and 8 bases at J, leaving 11 bases unmatched. This CDR3 is 15 amino acids long. Germline values: CDR1 LNHDA, CDR2 SQIVND (reference sequence). The CDR3 here is CASKGGGQDYSPLHF. The CDR3 DNA reads TGTGCCAGTAAAGGCGGAGGACAGGATTATTCACCCCTCCACTTT. The full variable domain, in which reference TRBV19 and TRBJ1-6 provide the parts outside the CDR3, is DGGITQSPKYLFRKEGQNVTLSCEQNLNHDAMYWYRQDPGQGLRLIYYSQIVNDFQKGDIAEGYSVSREKKESFPLTVTSAQKNPTAFYLCASKGGGQDYSPLHFGNGTRLTVT.

This clone was detected a few times. The V and J genes are TRBV28 and TRBJ1-2; no firm D call. The CDR3 sequence is 14 residues long. CDR1 is MDHEN and CDR2 is SYDVKM in the germline V gene. The V gene lost 6 bases and the J gene lost 8 bases, with 19 bases spanning the gap. The DNA for the CDR3 is TGTGCCAGCAGCGTCTCCTCCGGCCGAGGGGGCTACACCTTC. Encoded protein: CASSVSSGRGGYTF.

This clone was seen a single time. The chain carries TRBV18 and TRBJ1-5; D may be TRBD1 (5 bases). CDR1 is KGHSH, CDR2 LQKENI, per germline. This CDR3 comprises 15 residues. The ends were cut back, 5 bases at V and 3 bases at J, with 14 bases in the middle. The CDR3 DNA follows: TGTGCCAGCTCAAGCCGCCAAGGGGACAATCAGCCCCAGCATTTT. This codes for CASSSRQGDNQPQHF.

The V call is TRBV4-1, the J call TRBJ1-2, with D maybe TRBD1 (6 bases). This CDR3 contains 13 residues. Germline CDR1 and CDR2: MGHRA and YSYEKL. Trimming took 3 bases from V and 3 from J, leaving 8 bases between them. The CDR3 sequence: CASSQGADYGYTF. In nucleotides, the CDR3 is TGCGCCAGCAGCCAGGGGGCTGACTATGGCTACACCTTC.

In its sample, this clone was seen once. V gene TRBV27 combines with J gene TRBJ2-2; D is uncertain. The V end lost 2 bases, the J end lost 4 bases, and 5 bases lay between the germline ends. Germline V lookup: CDR1 MNHEY, CDR2 SMNVEV (reference sequence). The CDR3 covers 13 residues. CDR3 sequence (DNA): TGTGCCAGCAGTTTAGAGGCCACCGGGGAGCTGTTTTTT. Protein product: CASSLEATGELFF.

This clone was found a few times. The rearrangement links TRBV19 to TRBJ1-4, with D uncertain. Trimming cost V 5 bases and J 0 bases, with 7 bases left between them. The CDR3 length is 14 residues. Germline V gives CDR1 LNHDA, CDR2 SQIVND (reference sequence). CDR3 loop: CASSPGTTNEKLFF. For the CDR3, the DNA is TGTGCCAGTAGTCCGGGAACAACTAATGAAAAACTGTTTTTT.